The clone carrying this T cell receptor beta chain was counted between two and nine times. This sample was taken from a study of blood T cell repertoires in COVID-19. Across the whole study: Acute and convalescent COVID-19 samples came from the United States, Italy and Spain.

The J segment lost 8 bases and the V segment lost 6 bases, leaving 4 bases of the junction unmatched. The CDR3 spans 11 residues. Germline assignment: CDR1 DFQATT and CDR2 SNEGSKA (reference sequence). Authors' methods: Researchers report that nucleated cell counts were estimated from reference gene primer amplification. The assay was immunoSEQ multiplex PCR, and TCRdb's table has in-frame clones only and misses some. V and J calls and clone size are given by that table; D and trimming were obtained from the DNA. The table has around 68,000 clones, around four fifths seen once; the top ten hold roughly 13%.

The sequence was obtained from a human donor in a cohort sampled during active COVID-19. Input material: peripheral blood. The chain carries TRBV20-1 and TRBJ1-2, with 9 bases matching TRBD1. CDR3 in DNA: TGCAGTGCGGACAGGGGATGGGGCTACACCTTC. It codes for CSADRGWGYTF.